This passage covers 25 T cell receptor beta chains from one sample sequenced in a study of STAT3 mutations in large granular lymphocyte leukemia. Findings and caveats of the study: At least one immunodominant TCR beta clonotype appeared in every T-cell large granular lymphocyte leukemia patient.

Their recognized antigens are unknown. Clones were read by immunoSEQ multiplex PCR, and TCRdb kept only the in-frame ones, dropping some. This table holds 30,000 to 40,000 clones, around 86% found once. Sequenced input: peripheral blood mononuclear cells. These receptors were obtained from a man in his fifties or sixties with T-cell large granular lymphocyte leukemia. Some clones in this sample may be carry-over from other donors' samples.

J is TRBJ1-5 and V is TRBV18, with D unresolved. Germline CDR1 reads KGHSH; CDR2 reads LQKENI. The CDR3 length is 14 residues. The ends were cut back, 3 bases at V and 4 bases at J, with 10 bases in the middle. The CDR3 coding sequence is TGTGCCAGCTCACCTCGCGAGGCAAATCAGCCCCAGCATTTT. It is translated as CASSPREANQPQHF.

J is TRBJ2-7 and V is TRBV25-1; D might be TRBD2 (6 bases). This CDR3 region has 14 residues. Germline CDR1 reads MGHDK; CDR2 reads SYGVNS. V was cut by 6 bases and J by 4 bases, with 16 bases left in between. CDR3 DNA: TGTGCCAGCAGCCGGACGGGCGGGGTATACGAGCAGTACTTC. This gives the protein CASSRTGGVYEQYF.

The chain couples TRBV28 to TRBJ1-2; the match to TRBD1 covers 8 bases. In germline, CDR1 is MDHEN, CDR2 SYDVKM. V shed 3 bases and J 7 bases; nucleotides not matched to a gene: 19. The CDR3 is made up of 18 amino acids. The CDR3 nucleotides are TGTGCCAGCAGTTTGATGGGTGGGCAGGGGGCGACGCGGGCTGGCTACACCTTC. It yields the protein CASSLMGGQGATRAGYTF.

This clone appeared once. V and J are TRBV4-1 and TRBJ2-1; TRBD2 aligns across 9 bases. The CDR3 length is 16 residues. Germline CDR1 and CDR2: MGHRA and YSYEKL. After removal of 2 bases from V and 7 bases from J, the junction contained 9 bases not matched to a gene. In DNA, the CDR3 is TGCGCCAGCAGCCAAAGTCTAGCGGGGTCACGAAATGAGCAGTTCTTC. Residues: CASSQSLAGSRNEQFF.

The rearrangement joins TRBV27 to TRBJ2-6; D gene ambiguous. The CDR3 is 15 residues long. V gave up 2 bases and J gave up 10 bases, with 15 bases separating them. The germline gives CDR1 MNHEY, CDR2 SMNVEV (reference sequence). CDR3 bases: TGTGCCAGCAGTTTAACCCCCTGGCCGTCAAACGTCCTGACTTTC. Amino acids: CASSLTPWPSNVLTF.

This chain joins TRBV5-1 and TRBJ2-5; 13 bases match TRBD2. Losses at the gene ends were 3 bases for V and 1 base for J; bases not matched to a gene: 6. The length of the CDR3 is 17 residues. The germline V gene has CDR1 SGHRS and CDR2 YFSETQ. The CDR3 coding sequence is TGCGCCAGCAGCTCACTAGCGGGAGGGGGGTTCCAAGAGACCCAGTACTTC. Protein product: CASSSLAGGGFQETQYF.

This clone was detected once. The identical CDR3 is also encoded by other nucleotide sequences in the sample. The chain carries TRBV9 and TRBJ1-2, with a weak D call TRBD1 (5 bases). Germline CDR1 is SGDLS and CDR2 is YYNGEE. There are 13 residues in the CDR3. The V end was cut by 0 bases, the J end by 4 bases, with 7 bases between. For the CDR3, the DNA is TGTGCCAGCAGCGTAGGAGGGGTCTATGGCTACACCTTC. It is translated as CASSVGGVYGYTF.

The rearrangement joins TRBV18 to TRBJ2-7; 9 bases are a match to TRBD1. CDR1 and CDR2 from the germline V gene are KGHSH and LQKENI. This CDR3 is built from 17 residues. The trim removed 2 bases at V and 1 base at J, leaving 9 bases unmatched. DNA for the CDR3: TGTGCCAGCTCACCAAACCGACAGGACAGGGGATCCTACGAGCAGTACTTC. It yields the protein CASSPNRQDRGSYEQYF.

This clone was seen only once. The J gene is TRBJ2-7, the V gene TRBV29-1, with 9 bases aligning to TRBD2. The V gene end was trimmed by 3 bases and the J gene end by 6 bases; junction bases not matched to a gene: 6. CDR1 is SQVTM and CDR2 is ANQGSEA in the germline V gene. The CDR3 covers 13 residues. CDR3 loop: CSVEGSGSFEQYF. In nucleotides, the CDR3 is TGCAGCGTTGAGGGTAGCGGGAGTTTCGAGCAGTACTTC.

J is TRBJ2-2 and V is TRBV5-4; TRBD2 aligns across 11 bases. V shed 5 bases, J shed 0 bases, and the junction held 6 bases outside the gene matches. CDR1 is SGHNT and CDR2 is YYREEE in the germline V gene (reference sequence). The CDR3 is 17 amino acids. The CDR3 region is CASRKGLADPNTGELFF. In DNA, the CDR3 is TGTGCCAGCAGAAAGGGACTAGCGGACCCGAACACCGGGGAGCTGTTTTTT.

A single count supports this clone. The chain couples TRBV28 to TRBJ2-6, with D perhaps assigned TRBD1 or TRBD2 (5 bases each). CDR1 is MDHEN, CDR2 SYDVKM, per germline. V lost 8 bases and J 1 base, leaving 12 bases between the germline ends. The CDR3 runs to 15 residues. The CDR3 region is CASGGLGSGANVLTF. CDR3 DNA sequence: TGTGCCAGCGGGGGTCTGGGATCTGGGGCCAACGTCCTGACTTTC.

In regard to this clone: In the same sample, other DNA sequences code for this CDR3. The CDR3 spells CASSLANYEQYF. The CDR3 region has the DNA TGTGCCAGCAGCTTAGCAAACTACGAGCAGTACTTC. This chain links TRBV7-9 with TRBJ2-7; no definite D call. Trimming stripped 0 bases from V and 3 bases from J, with 3 bases between. The CDR3 is 12 amino acids. Germline CDR1 reads SEHNR; CDR2 reads FQNEAQ (reference sequence). Drawing the rest from reference TRBV7-9 and TRBJ2-7, the complete variable domain is DTGVSQNPRHKITKRGQNVTFRCDPISEHNRLYWYRQTLGQGPEFLTYFQNEAQLEKSRLLSDRFSAERPKGSFSTLEIQRTEQGDSAMYLCASSLANYEQYFGPGTRLTVT.

In its sample, this clone was seen once. The chain joins TRBV7-9 to TRBJ2-3; D gene uncertain. The germline CDR1 and CDR2 sequences are SEHNR and FQNEAQ (reference sequence). V lost 5 bases to trimming and J lost 0 bases, with 9 bases between them. The CDR3 is made up of 14 amino acids. CDR3 coding DNA: TGTGCCAGCAGCCAAGTTCATAGCACAGATACGCAGTATTTT. Translating it yields CASSQVHSTDTQYF.

This chain joins TRBV30 and TRBJ2-5; D is perhaps TRBD1 (6 bases). CDR1 is GTSNPN and CDR2 is SVGIG in the germline V gene (reference sequence). This CDR3 has 14 amino acids. Trimming left V 0 bases short and J 5 bases short, with 13 bases between. CDR3 in amino acids: CAWSVIGGRETQYF. CDR3 DNA sequence: TGTGCCTGGAGTGTGATTGGGGGCCGGGAGACCCAGTACTTC.

The genes are TRBV19 and TRBJ2-5; D is perhaps TRBD2 (5 bases). V was trimmed by 4 bases and J by 1 base, leaving 16 bases between them. Germline CDR1 and CDR2: LNHDA and SQIVND (reference sequence). The CDR3 spans 16 residues. The CDR3 region has the DNA TGTGCCAGTAGTAGTACTAGTAACCTAGTCCAAGAGACCCAGTACTTC. Amino acids: CASSSTSNLVQETQYF.

The chain is built from TRBV6-6 and TRBJ2-1; 7 positions match TRBD1. CDR3 length: 15 amino acids. Germline values: CDR1 MNHNY, CDR2 SVGAGI (reference sequence). V lost 6 bases, J lost 0 bases, and 5 bases stayed unmatched. DNA of the CDR3: TGTGCCAGCAGCCGGGACAGCAGCTCCTACAATGAGCAGTTCTTC. Translating it yields CASSRDSSSYNEQFF.

V gene TRBV18 combines with J gene TRBJ1-5; no clear D. Trimming left V 1 base short and J 5 bases short, with 6 bases between. The CDR3 contains 13 residues. Germline CDR1 and CDR2: KGHSH and LQKENI. Here the CDR3 reads CASSPQIDQPQHF. The CDR3 bases are TGTGCCAGCTCACCACAGATAGATCAGCCCCAGCATTTT.

This chain links TRBV5-4 with TRBJ2-7, with 10 positions matching TRBD2. Germline trimming cut 2 bases from V and 0 bases from J; bases unmatched to any gene: 5. CDR1 and CDR2 (germline): SGHNT, YYREEE (reference sequence). This CDR3 has 16 amino acids. As DNA, the CDR3 is TGTGCCAGCAGCTTTAGAAGGACTAGCGGCTCCTACGAGCAGTACTTC. Its translation: CASSFRRTSGSYEQYF.

The chain joins TRBV14 to TRBJ1-4; D unclear. The V gene lost 0 bases and the J gene lost 7 bases, with 15 bases spanning the gap. The germline V gene has CDR1 SGHDN and CDR2 FVKESK. The CDR3 covers 16 residues. The CDR3 loop reads CASSQDIGLGGEKLFF. CDR3 nucleotides: TGTGCCAGCAGCCAAGATATCGGATTAGGAGGTGAAAAACTGTTTTTT.

V and J are TRBV6-6 and TRBJ1-3; D possibly corresponds to TRBD1 (6 bases). Germline-derived CDR1 and CDR2 are MNHNY and SVGAGI (reference sequence). The CDR3 covers 14 residues. The V gene lost 7 bases and the J gene lost 2 bases, with 12 bases spanning the gap. This CDR3 is CASTPGVAGNTIYF. The CDR3 region has the DNA TGTGCCAGCACACCAGGGGTAGCTGGAAACACCATATATTTT.

This rearrangement joins TRBV7-9 to TRBJ1-1; TRBD1 matches at 8 bases. The CDR3 totals 13 residues. V dropped 5 bases and J dropped 5; count of bases not matched to a gene: 4. The germline gives CDR1 SEHNR, CDR2 FQNEAQ (reference sequence). CDR3 sequence reads: CASSQQGGTEAFF. DNA for the CDR3: TGTGCCAGCAGCCAACAGGGGGGGACTGAAGCTTTCTTT. Full variable domain (missing parts from reference TRBV7-9 and TRBJ1-1): DTGVSQNPRHKITKRGQNVTFRCDPISEHNRLYWYRQTLGQGPEFLTYFQNEAQLEKSRLLSDRFSAERPKGSFSTLEIQRTEQGDSAMYLCASSQQGGTEAFFGQGTRLTVV.

The gene calls are TRBV7-8 and TRBJ1-4; maybe TRBD1 (6 bases). CDR1 and CDR2 (germline): SGHVS, FQNEAQ. The germline V and J ends were trimmed by 2 bases and 0 bases, with 13 bases remaining between them. This CDR3 has 17 residues. CDR3 nucleotide sequence: TGTGCCAGCAGCTTAACGGGGACATTTGCAACTAATGAAAAACTGTTTTTT. Protein sequence: CASSLTGTFATNEKLFF.

V is TRBV18 and J is TRBJ1-2; D not certain. Looked up from germline, CDR1 is KGHSH and CDR2 is LQKENI. Trimming removed 3 bases from V and 8 bases from J, with 22 bases in between. The CDR3 is 16 residues long. CDR3 sequence reads: CASSPTATPEKEGYTF. The CDR3 coding sequence is TGTGCCAGCTCACCTACTGCGACCCCGGAAAAGGAGGGCTACACCTTC.

This clone appeared once. The V gene is TRBV30, the J gene TRBJ2-7, with 7 positions matching TRBD2. The germline CDR1 and CDR2 sequences are GTSNPN and SVGIG (reference sequence). Trimming took 0 bases from V and 5 from J; bases not matched to a gene: 1. This CDR3 is built from 12 residues. CDR3 protein: CAWSVRGDEQYF. The CDR3 nucleotides are TGTGCCTGGAGTGTACGGGGGGACGAGCAGTACTTC.

The rearrangement uses TRBV5-1 and TRBJ1-2, with D possibly TRBD1 on 5 matching bases. V lost 4 bases to trimming and J lost 2 bases, with 12 bases between them. This CDR3 has 14 amino acids. CDR1 is SGHRS and CDR2 is YFSETQ in the germline V gene. The CDR3 bases are TGCGCCAGCAGCCCCGGGACGGCAAACTATGGCTACACCTTC. Amino acid sequence: CASSPGTANYGYTF.